This TCR beta chain was profiled in a study of patients and donors after allogeneic stem cell transplantation. MiXCR, run by TCRdb on the RT-PCR reads, gives a single entry per CDR3 protein. The sample consists of about a million distinct CDR3 sequences, about a sixth of them appearing once. Per germline, CDR1 SGHRS and CDR2 YFSETQ. CDR3 length: 16 amino acids. Deletions cut 3 bases from V and 0 bases from J, with 14 bases between. The sample holds a few counts of this clonotype. Source material: blood, either unsorted or a sorted T cell fraction (not recorded which). The source is a human donor who was either an allogeneic HSCT recipient or a stem cell or donor lymphocyte infusion donor (not recorded which). It is not recorded whose cells these are; they may come from a transplant donor. This chain uses TRBV5-1 with TRBJ2-3; the D gene is possibly TRBD2 (6 bases). CDR3 sequence: CASSSGTGTSTDTQYF. Here the CDR3 DNA reads TGCGCCAGCAGCTCGGGGACGGGGACTAGCACAGATACGCAGTATTTT.